This TCR beta chain is from a study of cytomegalovirus exposure and HLA in healthy donors. Study at large: The study's early data release held 80 million to 95 million unique TCRs from HLA-typed donors.

Study-wide results and limits: A list of around 150 TCR beta chains associated with cytomegalovirus was given.

Trimming removed 8 bases from V and 1 base from J; junction bases left unmatched: 5. This CDR3 is 14 amino acids long. Germline CDR1 is MNHNS and CDR2 is SASEGT. A multiplex PCR was run with 60 Vbeta primers and 13 Jbeta primers. TCRdb keeps only in-frame clones here, not all; method: immunoSEQ multiplex PCR. This table holds around 300,000 clones, around four fifths found once. On this clone itself: Antigen specificity is unknown.

The origin of this receptor is a woman in her 40s in good health and CMV-seropositive. The sequencing sample was made of PBMCs. This chain links TRBV6-1 with TRBJ2-1; 7 positions match TRBD2. CDR3 sequence: CASGGTKSYNEQFF. CDR3 DNA sequence: TGTGCCAGCGGGGGGACTAAGTCCTACAATGAGCAGTTCTTC.